Below are 21 T cell receptor beta chains sequenced from a single sample in a study of CD8+CD57+ T cells in acquired aplastic anemia. Genomic DNA was employed as the template in profiling TCR beta VDJ and CDR3. TCRdb passed the reads through MiXCR, listing each CDR3 protein once. This sample has roughly 150,000 distinct CDR3 sequences, with 40% to 55% found just once. The patients chosen for sequencing had shown expansion of CD8+CD57+ cells (detected by flow cytometry). The sequenced material came from sorted CD4+, CD8+, or CD8+CD57+ T cells (not recorded which) from PBMCs. These receptors all come from a human donor with aplastic anemia.

The V call is TRBV24-1, the J call TRBJ1-1; TRBD1 matches 9 bases. Germline assignment: CDR1 KGHDR and CDR2 SFDVKD. The CDR3 covers 15 residues. Trimming cost V 7 bases and J 1 base; bases outside gene matches: 6. CDR3 sequence reads: CATSGQQGANTEAFF. CDR3 DNA: TGTGCCACCAGCGGACAACAGGGGGCGAACACTGAAGCTTTCTTT.

The table lists this clonotype with a few counts. The gene calls are TRBV6-5 and TRBJ1-4; D is unresolved. There are 16 residues in the CDR3. V was clipped by 4 bases and J by 0 bases, with 12 bases between them. Per germline, CDR1 MNHEY and CDR2 SVGAGI. CDR3 DNA: TGTGCCAGCAGTTTTGGCGGACTCACAACTAATGAAAAACTGTTTTTT. Encoded protein: CASSFGGLTTNEKLFF.

The V gene is TRBV7-9, the J gene TRBJ2-7; 10 positions agree with TRBD1. V lost 6 bases to trimming and J lost 6 bases; unmatched junction nucleotides: 5. CDR3 size: 13 residues. Germline-derived CDR1 and CDR2 are SEHNR and FQNEAQ (reference sequence). CDR3 protein: CASSFGTGAEQYF. Written as DNA, the CDR3 is TGTGCCAGCAGTTTCGGGACAGGGGCCGAGCAGTACTTC. The whole variable domain, remainder taken from reference TRBV7-9 and TRBJ2-7, is DTGVSQNPRHKITKRGQNVTFRCDPISEHNRLYWYRQTLGQGPEFLTYFQNEAQLEKSRLLSDRFSAERPKGSFSTLEIQRTEQGDSAMYLCASSFGTGAEQYFGPGTRLTVT.

There are many counts of this clonotype. CDR3 DNA sequence: TGCAGTGCTAGAGGGGGAAAAGAGACCCAGTACTTC. Its translation is CSARGGKETQYF. The rearrangement uses TRBV20-1 and TRBJ2-5; D is unclear. The CDR3 consists of 12 residues. Per germline, CDR1 DFQATT and CDR2 SNEGSKA (reference sequence). V shed 1 base and J shed 3 bases, with 6 bases lying between them.

This clonotype was counted many times. The chain couples TRBV27 to TRBJ1-1; D not resolved. The CDR3 covers 13 residues. Deletions cut 1 base from V and 0 bases from J, with 3 bases between. Germline-derived CDR1 and CDR2 are MNHEY and SMNVEV (reference sequence). The CDR3 region is CASSLLLNTEAFF. The DNA of the CDR3 is TGTGCCAGCAGTTTATTATTGAACACTGAAGCTTTCTTT.

The chain couples TRBV7-9 to TRBJ2-7, with TRBD1 identical over 7 bases. The CDR3 covers 15 residues. With 1 base clipped from V and 3 bases from J, the junction kept 6 bases outside the gene matches. Germline V gene data show CDR1 as SEHNR and CDR2 as FQNEAQ (reference sequence). CDR3 DNA: TGTGCCAGCAGCTTAGGCCGACAGGGCGGCTACGAGCAGTACTTC. Protein: CASSLGRQGGYEQYF.

The chain joins TRBV15 to TRBJ1-6; D unresolved. CDR1 and CDR2 (germline): LNHNV, YYDKDF (reference sequence). Trimming pared 3 bases from V and 5 bases from J, leaving 5 bases between. The CDR3 is made up of 13 amino acids. This CDR3 reads CATSSDHNSPLHF. The CDR3 coding sequence is TGTGCCACCAGCAGCGATCATAATTCACCCCTCCACTTT.

At least ten counts were recorded for this clonotype. The chain links TRBV12-3 or TRBV12-4 to TRBJ1-1; 7 positions match TRBD1. J was trimmed by 10 bases and V by 3 bases; bases with no gene match: 5. The CDR3 extends over 12 amino acids. The CDR3 region is CASSFDRVIAFF. CDR3 bases: TGTGCCAGCAGTTTTGACAGGGTTATAGCTTTCTTT.

The V call is TRBV2, the J call TRBJ2-3; possible D gene TRBD2, 5 bases. This CDR3 has 13 residues. Trimming removed 4 bases from V and 11 bases from J, with 16 bases in between. CDR1 and CDR2 (germline): SNHLY, FYNNEI. CDR3 nucleotides: TGTGCCAGCAGTGTATTGGGGTACGGGGAGCAGTATTTT. This sequence encodes CASSVLGYGEQYF.

The chain couples TRBV6-1 to TRBJ1-4; D gene unclear. Germline V gene lookup returns CDR1 MNHNS and CDR2 SASEGT. The CDR3 contains 15 residues. The germline V and J ends were trimmed by 1 base and 4 bases, with 10 bases remaining between them. The CDR3 here is CASSEDPGVNEKLFF. The CDR3 nucleotides read TGTGCCAGCAGTGAAGATCCCGGGGTTAATGAAAAACTGTTTTTT.

This clonotype occurred many times. The chain has TRBV20-1 and TRBJ2-1; TRBD2 matches 12 bases. The CDR3 contains 15 residues. With V trimmed by 2 bases and J by 8 bases, 7 bases remained unmatched. From germline, CDR1 is DFQATT and CDR2 SNEGSKA (reference sequence). The CDR3 loop reads CSARTGLAGGDEQFF. CDR3 DNA sequence: TGCAGTGCTAGAACGGGGCTAGCGGGAGGGGATGAGCAGTTCTTC.

This clonotype was detected many times. The rearrangement links TRBV6-2 or TRBV6-3 to TRBJ2-3; a weak D match, TRBD1 (5 bases). CDR1 and CDR2 from the germline V gene are MNHEY and SVGEGT. CDR3 size: 17 residues. Deletions cut 0 bases from V and 0 bases from J, with 13 bases between. This CDR3 is CASSYSGASLSTDTQYF. In nucleotides, the CDR3 is TGTGCCAGCAGTTACTCAGGGGCCTCCCTGAGCACAGATACGCAGTATTTT.

The chain couples TRBV19 to TRBJ1-2, with D perhaps matching TRBD1 (6 bases). The CDR3 contains 12 residues. In germline, CDR1 is LNHDA, CDR2 SQIVND (reference sequence). Trimming stripped 8 bases from V and 7 bases from J, with 14 bases between. In DNA, the CDR3 is TGTGCCAGTCAGGGGCAGGGGATTGGCTACACCTTC. It specifies CASQGQGIGYTF.

Details on this clonotype: A much larger clone lies one base from this, so it may be a read error. The V call is TRBV25-1, the J call TRBJ2-7; 8 nucleotides agree with TRBD1. The V segment lost 5 bases and the J segment 2 bases; nucleotides outside the gene matches: 5. The CDR3 runs 14 residues. The V gene's germline CDR1 is MGHDK and CDR2 SYGVNS. For the CDR3, the DNA is TGTGCCAGCAGTTTAGGACAGGGAACCTACGAGCAGTACGTC. It codes for CASSLGQGTYEQYV.

This clonotype was found a few times. The chain combines TRBV5-6 with TRBJ2-6; D gene ambiguous. CDR1 SGHDT and CDR2 YYEEEE come from the germline V gene. Trimming removed 3 bases from V and 0 bases from J, with 4 bases in between. This CDR3 is 14 amino acids long. CDR3 coding DNA: TGTGCCAGCAGCTACTTCTCTGGGGCCAACGTCCTGACTTTC. This encodes CASSYFSGANVLTF.

This clonotype was counted at least ten times. The V call is TRBV7-6, the J call TRBJ2-3, with 9 nucleotides matching TRBD2. J was trimmed by 3 bases and V by 1 base; bases with no gene match: 8. From germline, CDR1 is SGHVS and CDR2 FNYEAQ. The CDR3 contains 17 residues. In DNA form, the CDR3 reads TGTGCCAGCAGCTTAGGTGGCGGGGGGGCGCGTACAGATACGCAGTATTTT. It is translated as CASSLGGGGARTDTQYF.

This clonotype showed up many times. The rearrangement uses TRBV5-1 and TRBJ2-7; D is perhaps TRBD1 (6 bases). Trimming pared 1 base from V and 0 bases from J, leaving 11 bases between. CDR1 is SGHRS and CDR2 is YFSETQ in the germline V gene. This CDR3 is built from 15 residues. Written as DNA, the CDR3 is TGCGCCAGCAGCTTGTTTCTGACAGGCTCCTACGAGCAGTACTTC. As protein: CASSLFLTGSYEQYF.

V and J are TRBV25-1 and TRBJ2-1; 16 bases match TRBD2. The V gene's germline CDR1 is MGHDK and CDR2 SYGVNS. This CDR3 is 19 amino acids long. Germline trimming cut 6 bases from V and 12 bases from J; bases unmatched to any gene: 20. This CDR3 is CASSLLPGLAGGPRYGQFF. As DNA, the CDR3 is TGTGCCAGCAGCCTACTCCCGGGACTAGCGGGAGGGCCTAGGTATGGGCAGTTCTTC.

This clonotype came up many times. An end of the junction does not agree with germline; a read error may underlie this. The chain couples TRBV5-6 to TRBJ2-1; 7 bases are a match to TRBD2. This CDR3 is 11 amino acids long. Germline CDR1 reads SGHDT; CDR2 reads YYEEEE. CDR3 in DNA: TGTGCCAGCAGCCAAAATGGGAGGGAGCTCTTC. Its translation is CASSQNGRELF. The variable domain in full, with the rest retrieved from reference TRBV5-6 and TRBJ2-1, is DAGVTQSPTHLIKTRGQQVTLRCSPKSGHDTVSWYQQALGQGPQFIFQYYEEEERQRGNFPDRFSGHQFPNYSSELNVNALLLGDSALYLCASSQNGRELFGPGTRLTVL.

This clonotype was picked up many times. V usage is TRBV12-3 or TRBV12-4 and J usage is TRBJ2-3; 8 bases agree with TRBD2. The CDR3 has 14 amino acids. After removal of 7 bases from V and 1 base from J, the junction contained 4 bases not matched to a gene. In DNA form, the CDR3 reads TGTGCCAGCACTTCAGCGGGGGGCACAGATACGCAGTATTTT. This sequence encodes CASTSAGGTDTQYF.

At least ten counts were recorded for this clonotype. CDR3 nucleotide sequence: TGTGCCACCAGTGATCCCAGGACCTACAATGAGCAGTTCTTC. It translates to CATSDPRTYNEQFF. The gene calls are TRBV24-1 and TRBJ2-1; unclear D gene. Between the trimmed V and J ends, which lost 3 bases and 2 bases, there was a span of 7 bases. In germline, CDR1 is KGHDR, CDR2 SFDVKD. The CDR3 sequence is 14 residues long.